These 16 T cell receptor beta chains share one sample of origin, sequenced in a study of blood T cell repertoires in COVID-19. The method was immunoSEQ multiplex PCR; TCRdb's version includes in-frame clones alone and lacks a portion of them. The table records over 90,000 clones, 89% of them present only once. Sequenced sample: peripheral blood. Receptors were obtained from a woman in her 70s with acute or convalescent COVID-19.

The chain has TRBV7-8 and TRBJ2-3; D possibly corresponds to TRBD2 (6 bases). V shed 3 bases and J shed 5 bases, with 18 bases lying between them. The CDR3 is made up of 16 amino acids. CDR1 is SGHVS and CDR2 is FQNEAQ in the germline V gene. The CDR3 is CASSFYRDSARDTQYF. CDR3 sequence (DNA): TGTGCCAGCAGCTTTTACCGGGACTCGGCTAGAGATACGCAGTATTTT.

This clone was seen only once. This chain uses TRBV5-1 with TRBJ1-1, with D possibly TRBD1 on 5 matching bases. CDR3 length: 15 residues. Germline V gene sequence: CDR1 SGHRS, CDR2 YFSETQ. V lost 4 bases to trimming and J lost 0 bases, with 13 bases between them. The chain's CDR3 is CASSDRNNMNTEAFF. The CDR3 DNA sequence: TGCGCCAGCAGCGACAGAAATAACATGAACACTGAAGCTTTCTTT.

The CDR3 DNA sequence: TGTGCCAGCGGACGGACTAGCGGGAAGACCTACGAGCAGTACTTC. Protein: CASGRTSGKTYEQYF. This sequence joins TRBV3-1 (or the pseudogene TRBV3-2) and TRBJ2-7; 12 bases line up with TRBD2. After removal of 8 bases from V and 2 bases from J, the junction contained 7 bases not matched to a gene. Germline CDR1 LGHDT, CDR2 YNNKEL (reference sequence). This CDR3 region has 15 residues.

This clone was picked up a small number of times. This chain links TRBV27 with TRBJ2-3, with 8 bases lining up with TRBD1. This CDR3 is 13 amino acids long. Germline CDR1 reads MNHEY; CDR2 reads SMNVEV (reference sequence). V gave up 5 bases and J gave up 15 bases; unmatched junction bases: 13. CDR3 residues: CASSGDRTLPRYF. CDR3 in DNA: TGTGCCAGCAGTGGGGACAGGACACTACCACGTTATTTT.

The chain links TRBV3-1 (or the pseudogene TRBV3-2) to TRBJ2-7; D is uncertain. Germline lookup yields CDR1 LGHDT and CDR2 YNNKEL (reference sequence). Trimming removed 0 bases from V and 7 bases from J, with 10 bases in between. There are 13 residues in the CDR3. CDR3 sequence: CASSQESGLEQYF. CDR3 bases: TGTGCCAGCAGCCAAGAATCAGGTCTGGAGCAGTACTTC.

This chain uses TRBV28 with TRBJ2-3; the match to TRBD2 covers 7 bases. CDR3 length: 17 amino acids. J lost 0 bases, V lost 5 bases, and 11 bases had no gene match. Per the germline V gene, CDR1 is MDHEN and CDR2 is SYDVKM. The CDR3 nucleotides read TGTGCCAGCAGTAGCGGGATTCGTATATCTAGCACAGATACGCAGTATTTT. It yields the protein CASSSGIRISSTDTQYF.

The chain joins TRBV12-3 or TRBV12-4 to TRBJ1-1, with D possibly matching TRBD1 (5 bases). This CDR3 has 13 amino acids. V gave up 3 bases and J gave up 3 bases, with 8 bases separating them. In DNA, the CDR3 is TGTGCCAGCAGTTTGCGGGGGGACACTGAAGCTTTCTTT. Protein product: CASSLRGDTEAFF.

V gene TRBV27 combines with J gene TRBJ1-1; 7 nucleotides align to TRBD1. CDR3 size: 14 residues. In germline, CDR1 is MNHEY, CDR2 SMNVEV (reference sequence). With V trimmed by 5 bases and J by 4 bases, 7 bases remained unmatched. CDR3: CASSPTGASTEAFF. The CDR3 DNA follows: TGTGCCAGCAGTCCTACAGGGGCGAGCACTGAAGCTTTCTTT.

The gene calls are TRBV18 and TRBJ1-4; 8 bases align to TRBD1. The CDR3 consists of 15 residues. V was clipped by 8 bases and J by 8 bases; unmatched bases: 13. The germline V gene has CDR1 KGHSH and CDR2 LQKENI. The CDR3 loop reads CASTTGDRGFEKLFF. The CDR3 DNA is TGTGCCAGCACGACTGGAGACAGGGGTTTCGAAAAACTGTTTTTT.

This chain links TRBV6-5 with TRBJ1-6; no clear D gene. Per the germline V gene, CDR1 is MNHEY and CDR2 is SVGAGI. The V gene lost 2 bases and the J gene lost 7 bases, with 15 bases spanning the gap. This CDR3 contains 16 residues. The CDR3 is CASSYRTGVGNSPLHF. The CDR3 DNA sequence: TGTGCCAGCAGTTACCGAACGGGTGTTGGGAATTCACCCCTCCACTTT.

The gene calls are TRBV7-9 and TRBJ2-3; D is unclear. There are 14 residues in the CDR3. Trimming took 6 bases from V and 0 from J, leaving 10 bases between them. In germline, CDR1 is SEHNR, CDR2 FQNEAQ (reference sequence). CDR3 coding DNA: TGTGCCAGCAGATTGTCCTCCAGCACAGATACGCAGTATTTT. Residues: CASRLSSSTDTQYF.

This chain connects TRBV25-1 to TRBJ1-1, with 8 bases matching TRBD1. Per germline, CDR1 MGHDK and CDR2 SYGVNS. The CDR3 is 16 residues long. Trimming cost V 8 bases and J 5 bases; bases outside gene matches: 16. CDR3 loop: CASSPQGARSGTEAFF. The DNA for the CDR3 is TGTGCCAGCTCCCCCCAGGGGGCGCGTAGTGGAACTGAAGCTTTCTTT.

V gene TRBV25-1 combines with J gene TRBJ1-4; 8 nucleotides agree with TRBD1. Germline lookup yields CDR1 MGHDK and CDR2 SYGVNS. CDR3 length equals 17 residues. J lost 5 bases, V lost 6 bases, and 14 bases had no gene match. As DNA, the CDR3 is TGTGCCAGCAGCGAGTGGAGAACAGGGGGGCAGAATGAAAAACTGTTTTTT. This sequence encodes CASSEWRTGGQNEKLFF. Full variable domain (rest looked up from reference TRBV25-1 and TRBJ1-4): EADIYQTPRYLVIGTGKKITLECSQTMGHDKMYWYQQDPGMELHLIHYSYGVNSTEKGDLSSESTVSRIRTEHFPLTLESARPSHTSQYLCASSEWRTGGQNEKLFFGSGTQLSVL.

The CDR3 DNA reads as TGTGCCTGGAGTGGCGCGGGGACGGGCAATCAGCCCCAGCATTTT. Residues: CAWSGAGTGNQPQHF. The V and J genes are TRBV30 and TRBJ1-5, with D tentatively TRBD1 (5 bases). The germline gives CDR1 GTSNPN, CDR2 SVGIG (reference sequence). This CDR3 is 15 amino acids long. Deletions cut 1 base from V and 2 bases from J, with 12 bases between.

This chain links TRBV18 with TRBJ2-7; no clear D. Trimming removed 2 bases from V and 2 bases from J, with 10 bases in between. Per germline, CDR1 KGHSH and CDR2 LQKENI. CDR3 length equals 14 residues. Here the CDR3 reads CASSPGSDPYEQYF. CDR3 nucleotides: TGTGCCAGCTCACCAGGCAGCGACCCCTACGAGCAGTACTTC.

The rearrangement uses TRBV5-6 and TRBJ2-2; D possibly corresponds to TRBD2 (5 bases). The germline gives CDR1 SGHDT, CDR2 YYEEEE. This CDR3 is built from 15 residues. Trimming removed 4 bases at V and 3 bases at J, with 13 bases between. The CDR3 DNA follows: TGTGCCAGCAGCCTACCGGGATATTACACCGGGGAGCTGTTTTTT. Translated: CASSLPGYYTGELFF.